This entry describes one T cell receptor (beta chain). Its antigen is still unknown. A junction boundary mismatches the germline segment, possibly from a read error. There are 17 residues in the CDR3. From germline, CDR1 is MNHEY and CDR2 SVGEGT. The entry originates in a study of response to subunit inactivated influenza vaccine. Study-level points and caveats: Each seasonal influenza vaccination recruits few new T cells, the authors suggested.

TCRdb re-called the RT-PCR reads with MiXCR, one entry per CDR3 protein. The repertoire holds almost 250,000 distinct CDR3 sequences, with 10% to 15% as singletons. This specimen consisted of non-naive T cells sorted from PBMCs, obtained approximately 15 days before vaccination. The receptor's source is a man in his fifties who received an inactivated influenza vaccine. This chain connects TRBV6-2 or TRBV6-3 to TRBJ2-3; D may be TRBD2 (6 bases). The CDR3: CASSYSDLVGGEDTQFF. The DNA for the CDR3 is TGTGCCAGCAGTTACTCCGATCTGGTGGGCGGGGAAGATACGCAGTTTTTT.